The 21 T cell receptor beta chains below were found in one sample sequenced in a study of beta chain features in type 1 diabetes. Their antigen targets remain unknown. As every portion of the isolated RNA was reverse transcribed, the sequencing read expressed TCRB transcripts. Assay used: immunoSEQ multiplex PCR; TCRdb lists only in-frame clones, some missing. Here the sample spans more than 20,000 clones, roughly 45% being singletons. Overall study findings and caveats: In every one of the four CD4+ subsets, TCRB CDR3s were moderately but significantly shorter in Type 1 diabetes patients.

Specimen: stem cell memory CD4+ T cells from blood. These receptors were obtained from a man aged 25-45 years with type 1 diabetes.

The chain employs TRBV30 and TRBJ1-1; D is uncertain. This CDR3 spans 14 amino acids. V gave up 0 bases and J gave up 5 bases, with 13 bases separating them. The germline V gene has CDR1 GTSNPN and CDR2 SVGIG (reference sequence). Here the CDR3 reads CAWSVALVRTEAFF. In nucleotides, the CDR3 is TGTGCCTGGAGTGTGGCCCTCGTCCGTACTGAAGCTTTCTTT.

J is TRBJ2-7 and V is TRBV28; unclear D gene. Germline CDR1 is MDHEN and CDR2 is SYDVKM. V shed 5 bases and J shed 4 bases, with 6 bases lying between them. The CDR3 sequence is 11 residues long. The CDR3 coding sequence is TGTGCCAGCAGTGGCAGTTACGAGCAGTACTTC. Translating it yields CASSGSYEQYF.

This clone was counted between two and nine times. The CDR3 region is CASSPPSGERETQYF. The CDR3, as DNA: TGTGCCAGCTCACCACCTAGCGGGGAGAGAGAGACCCAGTACTTC. V is TRBV18 and J is TRBJ2-5, with 8 bases lining up with TRBD2. V lost 0 bases and J lost 4; bases outside the gene matches: 4. The CDR3 loop spans 15 amino acids. CDR1 is KGHSH and CDR2 is LQKENI in the germline V gene.

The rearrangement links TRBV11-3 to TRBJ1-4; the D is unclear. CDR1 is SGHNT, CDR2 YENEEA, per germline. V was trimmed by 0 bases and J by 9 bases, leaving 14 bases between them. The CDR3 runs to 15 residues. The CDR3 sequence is CASSLDAGSGKKLFF. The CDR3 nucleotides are TGTGCCAGCAGCTTAGACGCGGGTAGTGGGAAAAAACTGTTTTTT.

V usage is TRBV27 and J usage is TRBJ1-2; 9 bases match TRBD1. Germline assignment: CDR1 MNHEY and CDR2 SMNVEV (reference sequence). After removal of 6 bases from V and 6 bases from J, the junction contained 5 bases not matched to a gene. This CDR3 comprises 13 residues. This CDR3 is CASSVTGGNGYTF. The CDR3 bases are TGTGCCAGCAGCGTAACAGGGGGCAATGGCTACACCTTC.

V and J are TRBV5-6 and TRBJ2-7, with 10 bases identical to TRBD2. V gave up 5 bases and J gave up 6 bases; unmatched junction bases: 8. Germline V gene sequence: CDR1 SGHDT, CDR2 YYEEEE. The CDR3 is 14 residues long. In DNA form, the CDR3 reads TGTGCCAGCAGTCAGTTGGGACTAGCGACCGAGCAGTACTTC. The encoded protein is CASSQLGLATEQYF. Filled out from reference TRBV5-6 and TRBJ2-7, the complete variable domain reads DAGVTQSPTHLIKTRGQQVTLRCSPKSGHDTVSWYQQALGQGPQFIFQYYEEEERQRGNFPDRFSGHQFPNYSSELNVNALLLGDSALYLCASSQLGLATEQYFGPGTRLTVT.

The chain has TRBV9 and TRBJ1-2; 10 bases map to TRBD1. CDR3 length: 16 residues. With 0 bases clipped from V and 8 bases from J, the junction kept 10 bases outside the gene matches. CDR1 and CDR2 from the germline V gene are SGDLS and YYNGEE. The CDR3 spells CASSVDQLGTGDGYTF. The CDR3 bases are TGTGCCAGCAGCGTAGATCAACTCGGGACAGGGGACGGCTACACCTTC.

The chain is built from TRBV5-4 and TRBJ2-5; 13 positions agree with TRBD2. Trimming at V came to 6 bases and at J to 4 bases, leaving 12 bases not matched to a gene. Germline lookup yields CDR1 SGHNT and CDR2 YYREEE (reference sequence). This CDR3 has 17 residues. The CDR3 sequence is CASKILAGGVDGETQYF. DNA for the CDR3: TGTGCCAGCAAGATACTAGCGGGGGGGGTGGACGGAGAGACCCAGTACTTC.

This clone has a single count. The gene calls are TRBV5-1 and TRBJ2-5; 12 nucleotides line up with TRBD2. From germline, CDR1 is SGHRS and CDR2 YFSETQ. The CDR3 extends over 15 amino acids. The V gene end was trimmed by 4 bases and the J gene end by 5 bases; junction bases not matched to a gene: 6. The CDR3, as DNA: TGCGCCAGCAGCCTCGGACTAGCGGGATTGGAGACCCAGTACTTC. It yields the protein CASSLGLAGLETQYF.

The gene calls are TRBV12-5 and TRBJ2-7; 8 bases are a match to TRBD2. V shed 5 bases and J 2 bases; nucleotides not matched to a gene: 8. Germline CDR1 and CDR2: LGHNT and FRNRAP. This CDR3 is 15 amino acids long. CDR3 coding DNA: TGTGCTAGTGGTCACAGACTAGCGTACACCTACGAGCAGTACTTC. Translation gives CASGHRLAYTYEQYF.

The CDR3 coding sequence is TGCGCCAGCAGCCCGACAGTTTTCTCCTACGAGCAGTACTTC. It specifies CASSPTVFSYEQYF. The rearrangement joins TRBV5-1 to TRBJ2-7; a weak D match, TRBD1 (5 bases). The CDR3 loop spans 14 amino acids. V lost 4 bases and J 0 bases, leaving 11 bases between the germline ends. Germline CDR1 and CDR2: SGHRS and YFSETQ.

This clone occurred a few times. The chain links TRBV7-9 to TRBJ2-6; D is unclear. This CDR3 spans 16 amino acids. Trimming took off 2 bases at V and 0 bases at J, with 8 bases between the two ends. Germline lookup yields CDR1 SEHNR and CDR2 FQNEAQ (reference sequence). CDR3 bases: TGTGCCAGCAGCTTATCGCGGCCCTCTGGGGCCAACGTCCTGACTTTC. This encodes CASSLSRPSGANVLTF.

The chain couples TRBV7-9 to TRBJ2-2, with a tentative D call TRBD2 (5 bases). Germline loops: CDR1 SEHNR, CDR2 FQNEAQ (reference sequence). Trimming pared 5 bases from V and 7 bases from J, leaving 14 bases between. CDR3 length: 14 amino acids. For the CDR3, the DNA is TGTGCCAGCAGCCCGACTACGGACCTCGGGGAGCTGTTTTTT. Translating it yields CASSPTTDLGELFF.

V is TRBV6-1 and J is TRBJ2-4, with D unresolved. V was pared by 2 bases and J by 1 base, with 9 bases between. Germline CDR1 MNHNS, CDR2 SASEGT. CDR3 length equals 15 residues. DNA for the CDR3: TGTGCCAGCAGTGAACAGGTCGTCGCCAAAAACATTCAGTACTTC. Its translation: CASSEQVVAKNIQYF.

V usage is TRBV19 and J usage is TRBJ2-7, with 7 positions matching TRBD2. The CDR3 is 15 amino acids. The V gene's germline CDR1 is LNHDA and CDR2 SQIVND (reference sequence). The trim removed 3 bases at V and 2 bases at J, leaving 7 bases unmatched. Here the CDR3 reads CASSIPPGTTYEQYF. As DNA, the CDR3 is TGTGCCAGTAGTATCCCCCCGGGGACTACCTACGAGCAGTACTTC.

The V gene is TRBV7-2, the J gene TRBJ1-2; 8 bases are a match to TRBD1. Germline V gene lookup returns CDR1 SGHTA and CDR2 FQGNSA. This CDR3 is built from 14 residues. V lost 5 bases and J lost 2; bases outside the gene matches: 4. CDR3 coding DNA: TGTGCCAGCAGCCCCCGACAGGGGAACTATGGCTACACCTTC. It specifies CASSPRQGNYGYTF. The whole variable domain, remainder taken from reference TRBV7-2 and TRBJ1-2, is GAGVSQSPSNKVTEKGKDVELRCDPISGHTALYWYRQSLGQGLEFLIYFQGNSAPDKSGLPSDRFSAERTGGSVSTLTIQRTQQEDSAVYLCASSPRQGNYGYTFGSGTRLTVV.

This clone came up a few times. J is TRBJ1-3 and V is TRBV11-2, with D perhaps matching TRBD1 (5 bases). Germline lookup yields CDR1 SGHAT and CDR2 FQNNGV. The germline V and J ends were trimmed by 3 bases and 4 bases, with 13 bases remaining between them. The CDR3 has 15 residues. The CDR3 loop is CASSLQRGSGNTIYF. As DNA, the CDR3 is TGTGCCAGCAGCTTGCAAAGGGGTTCCGGAAACACCATATATTTT.

In DNA, the CDR3 is TGTGCCAGCAGCTACAACTACGAGCAGTACTTC. Its translation: CASSYNYEQYF. The chain uses TRBV5-6 and TRBJ2-7, with D uncertain. CDR1 is SGHDT, CDR2 YYEEEE, per germline. V was cut by 3 bases and J by 3 bases, with 4 bases left in between. There are 11 residues in the CDR3.

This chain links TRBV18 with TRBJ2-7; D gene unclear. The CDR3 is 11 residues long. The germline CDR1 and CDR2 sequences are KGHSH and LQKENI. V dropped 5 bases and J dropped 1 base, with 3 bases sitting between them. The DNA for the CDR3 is TGTGCCAGCTCAGAGTCCTACGAGCAGTACTTC. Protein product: CASSESYEQYF.

CDR3 nucleotides: TGTGCCAGCAAACGACAGGGTGCCTACGAGCAGTACTTC. It yields the protein CASKRQGAYEQYF. This chain joins TRBV6-5 and TRBJ2-7; 7 positions agree with TRBD1. Trimming took 7 bases from V and 2 from J; bases not matched to a gene: 5. In germline, CDR1 is MNHEY, CDR2 SVGAGI. The CDR3 is 13 residues long.

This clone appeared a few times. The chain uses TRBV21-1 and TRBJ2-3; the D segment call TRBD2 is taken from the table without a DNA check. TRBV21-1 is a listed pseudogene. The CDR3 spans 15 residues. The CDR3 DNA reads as TGTGCCAGCAGCAATCCCGACGAACGGGGAGATACGCAGTATTTT. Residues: CASSNPDERGDTQYF.